This section outlines one T cell receptor beta chain sequence together with its context. The data stem from a study of blood T cells in healthy people across ages. The authors ran a second PCR of roughly 7 to 11 cycles using a sample-barcoded 5' primer and a J-beta primer mix. TCRdb re-called the 5' RACE reads through MiXCR, storing one row per CDR3 protein. The table includes roughly 930,000 distinct CDR3 sequences, around 48% detected once. CDR1 is LGHNA, CDR2 YNFKEQ, per germline. Trimming took 4 bases from V and 0 from J; bases not matched to a gene: 8. The CDR3 is 18 residues long. The sample taken for sequencing was blood. This receptor was taken from a man aged 25-45 years in good health. The V call is TRBV4-2, the J call TRBJ2-3; 12 bases are a match to TRBD2. The CDR3 coding sequence is TGTGCCAGCAGCCCCCGGACTAGCGGGAACCCTAGCACAGATACGCAGTATTTT. As protein: CASSPRTSGNPSTDTQYF.